This T cell receptor beta chain was observed in a study of preoperative IRX-2 immunotherapy in early breast cancer. This clone was counted once. Treatment denoted: preoperative locoregional IRX-2 cytokine immunotherapy. Preoperative locoregional IRX-2 cytokine immunotherapy was tested in the phase Ib source study. The table came from immunoSEQ multiplex PCR; TCRdb's copy has only in-frame clones and leaves some out. Altogether about 89,000 clones are present, 80% to 90% being singletons, with the ten largest covering 2% to 2.5%. The TCR sequence derives from a human donor with breast cancer. Here the sequenced sample was tumor tissue, taken after IRX-2 immunotherapy.

As DNA, the CDR3 is TGCGCCAGCAGCCCAGACAGGACTGGTCGGGAGCTGTTTTTT. This gives the protein CASSPDRTGRELFF. This sequence joins TRBV5-1 and TRBJ2-2, with D possibly matching TRBD1 (6 bases). Deletions cut 4 bases from V and 9 bases from J, with 16 bases between. There are 14 residues in the CDR3. Germline CDR1 and CDR2: SGHRS and YFSETQ.